This T cell receptor beta chain is drawn from a study of blood T cell repertoires in COVID-19. Study at large: T cells, B-cell-depleted T cells, or PBMCs provided the cDNA or gDNA that served as material.

The assay was immunoSEQ multiplex PCR, and TCRdb's table has in-frame clones only and misses some. The table records about 120,000 clones, over 70% of them present only once. Sample: peripheral blood. The clonotype was recovered from an older man with acute or convalescent COVID-19.

The CDR3 DNA follows: TGTGCCAGCAGTCCTCGGGGTGGTGGAAACACCATATATTTT. Encoded protein: CASSPRGGGNTIYF. The chain carries TRBV6-6 and TRBJ1-3; no reliable D call. Germline V gives CDR1 MNHNY, CDR2 SVGAGI (reference sequence). CDR3 size: 14 residues. Trimming pared 5 bases from V and 3 bases from J, leaving 11 bases between.